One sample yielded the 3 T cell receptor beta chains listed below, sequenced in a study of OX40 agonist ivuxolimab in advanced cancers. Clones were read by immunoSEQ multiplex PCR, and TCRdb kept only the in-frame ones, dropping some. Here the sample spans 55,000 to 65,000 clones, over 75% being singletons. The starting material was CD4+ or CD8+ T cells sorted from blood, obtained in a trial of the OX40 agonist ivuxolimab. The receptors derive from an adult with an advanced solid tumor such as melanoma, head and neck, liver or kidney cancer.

The CDR3: CASSYTGGSSYEQYF. Here the CDR3 DNA reads TGTGCCAGCAGTTATACAGGGGGAAGCTCCTACGAGCAGTACTTC. The chain uses TRBV2 and TRBJ2-7; TRBD1 matches at 8 bases. CDR3 length: 15 residues. Germline V lookup: CDR1 SNHLY, CDR2 FYNNEI. The ends lost 5 bases at V and 0 bases at J; junction bases unmatched: 6.

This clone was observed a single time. The DNA for the CDR3 is TGTGCCAGCAGCTTAGGCCCCGGGGGGATCGCTGGGGGCTACACCTTC. This gives the protein CASSLGPGGIAGGYTF. The genes are TRBV11-2 and TRBJ1-2, with D perhaps TRBD1 (5 bases). The CDR3 sequence is 16 residues long. Trimming took 1 base from V and 8 from J, leaving 20 bases between them. Per germline, CDR1 SGHAT and CDR2 FQNNGV.

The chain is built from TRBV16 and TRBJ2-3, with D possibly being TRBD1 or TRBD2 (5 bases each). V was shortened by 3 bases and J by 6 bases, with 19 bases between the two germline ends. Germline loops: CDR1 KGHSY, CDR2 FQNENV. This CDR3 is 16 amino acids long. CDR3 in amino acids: CASSHDIGTTKDTQYF. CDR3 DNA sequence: TGTGCCAGCAGCCATGACATCGGGACCACTAAGGATACGCAGTATTTT.